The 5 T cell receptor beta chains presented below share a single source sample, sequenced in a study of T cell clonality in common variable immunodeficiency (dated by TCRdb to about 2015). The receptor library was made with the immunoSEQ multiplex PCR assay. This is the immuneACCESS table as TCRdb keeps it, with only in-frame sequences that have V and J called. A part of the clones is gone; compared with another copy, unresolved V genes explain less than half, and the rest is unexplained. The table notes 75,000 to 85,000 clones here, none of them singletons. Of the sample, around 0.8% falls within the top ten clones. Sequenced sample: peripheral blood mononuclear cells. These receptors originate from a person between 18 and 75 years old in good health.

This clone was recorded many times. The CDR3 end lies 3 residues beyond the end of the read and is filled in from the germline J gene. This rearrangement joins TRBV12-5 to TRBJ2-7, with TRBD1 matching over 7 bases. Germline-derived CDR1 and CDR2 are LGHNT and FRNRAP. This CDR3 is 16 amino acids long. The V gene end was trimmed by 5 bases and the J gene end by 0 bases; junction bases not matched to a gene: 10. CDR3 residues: CASGIDRDRSSYEQYF. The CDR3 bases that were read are TGTGCTAGTGGTATTGACCGGGACAGAAGCTCCTACGAG. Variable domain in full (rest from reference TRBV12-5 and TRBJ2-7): DARVTQTPRHKVTEMGQEVTMRCQPILGHNTVFWYRQTMMQGLELLAYFRNRAPLDDSGMPKDRFSAEMPDATLATLKIQPSEPRDSAVYFCASGIDRDRSSYEQYFGPGTRLTVT.

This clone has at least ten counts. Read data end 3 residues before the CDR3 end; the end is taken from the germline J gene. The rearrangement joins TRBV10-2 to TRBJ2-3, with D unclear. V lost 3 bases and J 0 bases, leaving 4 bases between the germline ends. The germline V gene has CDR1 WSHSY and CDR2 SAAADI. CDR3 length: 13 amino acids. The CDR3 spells CASSELSTDTQYF. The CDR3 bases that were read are TGCGCCAGCAGTGAACTTAGCACAGATACG.

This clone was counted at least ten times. CDR3 bases read: TGTGCCAGCAGTTTAAGCCCAGGGCCCTACGAG. As protein: CASSLSPGPYE. The complete CDR3 sequence is CASSLSPGPYEQYF. The J gene is TRBJ2-7, the V gene TRBV27; the D gene is possibly TRBD1 (5 bases). The read terminates 3 residues ahead of where the CDR3 ends, so the germline J gene completes it. This CDR3 region has 14 residues. Looked up from germline, CDR1 is MNHEY and CDR2 is SMNVEV (reference sequence). V dropped 2 bases and J dropped 2 bases, with 10 bases sitting between them.

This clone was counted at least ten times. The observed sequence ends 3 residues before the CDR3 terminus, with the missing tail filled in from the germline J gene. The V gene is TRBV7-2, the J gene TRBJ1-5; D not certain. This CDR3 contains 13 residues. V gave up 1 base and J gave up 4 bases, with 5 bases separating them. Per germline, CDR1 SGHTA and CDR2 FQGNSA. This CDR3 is CASSLDRNQPQHF. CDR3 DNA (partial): TGTGCCAGCAGCTTAGACAGAAATCAGCCC.

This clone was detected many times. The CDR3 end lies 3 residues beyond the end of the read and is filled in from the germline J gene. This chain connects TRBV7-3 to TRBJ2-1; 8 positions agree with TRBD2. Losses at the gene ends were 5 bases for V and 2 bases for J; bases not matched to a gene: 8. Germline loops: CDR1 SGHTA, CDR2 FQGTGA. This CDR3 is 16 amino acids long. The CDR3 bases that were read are TGTGCCAGCAGCCCCGATGGACTAGCAGCCTACAATGAG. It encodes CASSPDGLAAYNE. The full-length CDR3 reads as CASSPDGLAAYNEQFF.